A single sample gave rise to the 2 T cell receptor beta chains below, sequenced in a study of beta chain features in type 1 diabetes. Isolated RNA was reverse transcribed in full, so expressed TCRB transcripts were sequenced. Repertoires were generated with immunoSEQ multiplex PCR, while TCRdb's copy carries only in-frame clones and drops some. The sample shows under 950,000 clones, 17% of them seen only once. Sequencing used naive CD4+ T cells from blood. The source is a woman aged 18 to 35 in good health.

This chain links TRBV6-1 with TRBJ1-1; no definite D call. This CDR3 has 13 residues. Trimming removed 2 bases from V and 8 bases from J, with 12 bases in between. CDR1 MNHNS and CDR2 SASEGT come from the germline V gene. The CDR3, as DNA: TGTGCCAGCAGTGAATGGGCAACTAAGGAAGCTTTCTTT. Its protein is CASSEWATKEAFF.

This clone has just a few counts. V is TRBV5-4 and J is TRBJ2-2; no clear D gene. With 0 bases removed from V and 1 base from J, the gap between germline ends came to 13 bases. Germline assignment: CDR1 SGHNT and CDR2 YYREEE (reference sequence). The CDR3 totals 17 residues. The CDR3 bases are TGTGCCAGCAGCTTGGATGCCAGCGTAAGGAACACCGGGGAGCTGTTTTTT. This codes for CASSLDASVRNTGELFF.